One sample yielded the 15 T cell receptor beta chains listed below, sequenced in a study of beta chain features in type 1 diabetes. The investigators reverse transcribed all of the isolated RNA, so they sequenced expressed TCRB transcripts. Clones were sequenced by immunoSEQ multiplex PCR, and TCRdb holds only the in-frame ones, with some missing. The table includes about 230,000 clones, approximately 16% detected once. Notes on the study in general: Type 1 diabetes patients showed a moderate but significant shortening of TCRB CDR3s in all four CD4+ subsets.

These receptors' targets are unknown. The material sequenced was naive CD4+ T cells from blood. Every receptor here comes from a man aged 30-40 years with type 1 diabetes.

The chain employs TRBV29-1 and TRBJ2-7; the match to TRBD1 covers 9 bases. Germline assignment: CDR1 SQVTM and CDR2 ANQGSEA. Trimming removed 6 bases from V and 0 bases from J; junction bases left unmatched: 6. The CDR3 runs 14 residues. The CDR3 region is CSVRTGDYSYEQYF. DNA of the CDR3: TGCAGCGTGCGGACAGGGGACTACTCCTACGAGCAGTACTTC.

The chain uses TRBV6-1 and TRBJ1-2; tentatively, D is TRBD1 (6 bases). V was cut by 2 bases and J by 2 bases, with 6 bases left in between. The V gene's germline CDR1 is MNHNS and CDR2 SASEGT. This CDR3 is 13 amino acids long. The CDR3 reads CASSEQGNYGYTF. CDR3 DNA: TGTGCCAGCAGTGAACAGGGGAACTATGGCTACACCTTC.

J is TRBJ1-1 and V is TRBV2; maybe TRBD1 (6 bases). Germline V lookup: CDR1 SNHLY, CDR2 FYNNEI. The CDR3 has 14 residues. The V gene lost 4 bases and the J gene lost 4 bases, with 13 bases spanning the gap. The CDR3 sequence: CASSADRRATEAFF. For the CDR3, the DNA is TGTGCCAGCAGTGCTGACAGGAGAGCCACTGAAGCTTTCTTT.

In this sample, this clone turned up a few times. The chain couples TRBV7-2 to TRBJ2-7; 13 nucleotides agree with TRBD2. The germline V gene has CDR1 SGHTA and CDR2 FQGNSA. The CDR3 runs 14 residues. The ends lost 3 bases at V and 9 bases at J; junction bases unmatched: 5. The CDR3 region is CASSFTSGRAGQYF. The CDR3 coding sequence is TGTGCCAGCAGCTTCACTAGCGGGAGGGCTGGGCAGTACTTC.

The chain couples TRBV4-3 to TRBJ1-4; D is ambiguous. This CDR3 has 14 residues. Looked up from germline, CDR1 is LGHNA and CDR2 is YSLEER. The ends were cut back, 0 bases at V and 1 base at J, with 3 bases in the middle. CDR3 protein: CASSQDRTNEKLFF. The CDR3 DNA reads TGCGCCAGCAGCCAAGATAGAACTAATGAAAAACTGTTTTTT.

The J gene is TRBJ1-1, the V gene TRBV5-1; TRBD1 aligns across 7 bases. Germline assignment: CDR1 SGHRS and CDR2 YFSETQ. The CDR3 sequence is 13 residues long. V lost 3 bases and J lost 1; bases outside the gene matches: 0. The CDR3 protein is CASSWDRNTEAFF. As DNA, the CDR3 is TGCGCCAGCAGCTGGGACAGGAACACTGAAGCTTTCTTT.

This clone has more than one count but fewer than ten. The rearrangement joins TRBV7-9 to TRBJ1-1, with D perhaps TRBD1 (5 bases). Trimming stripped 5 bases from V and 1 base from J, with 11 bases between. CDR1 is SEHNR and CDR2 is FQNEAQ in the germline V gene (reference sequence). The CDR3 length is 14 residues. CDR3 DNA sequence: TGTGCCAGCAGCCCGAGGGACGCGAACACTGAAGCTTTCTTT. Amino acids: CASSPRDANTEAFF.

The rearrangement links TRBV7-9 to TRBJ2-4, with TRBD1 as a possible D gene (5 bases). V lost 2 bases and J 9 bases, leaving 11 bases between the germline ends. CDR1 and CDR2 (germline): SEHNR, FQNEAQ (reference sequence). This CDR3 is built from 13 residues. The CDR3: CASSLMTQGIQYF. In DNA form, the CDR3 reads TGTGCCAGCAGCTTAATGACCCAGGGCATTCAGTACTTC.

This clone was observed a handful of times. The chain links TRBV29-1 to TRBJ2-7; D may be TRBD1 (5 bases). V was trimmed by 6 bases and J by 3 bases, leaving 9 bases between them. CDR1 and CDR2 from the germline V gene are SQVTM and ANQGSEA. The CDR3 sequence is 11 residues long. CDR3 in amino acids: CSVDTIYEQYF. The DNA for the CDR3 is TGCAGCGTGGACACTATCTACGAGCAGTACTTC.

The V call is TRBV1, the J call TRBJ2-1; the table's D gene call, TRBD2, was not cross checked with the DNA. TRBV1 corresponds to a pseudogene. There are 13 residues in the CDR3. CDR3 nucleotide sequence: TGCACCAGCAGCGTACGGGGATGGTATGAGCAGTTCTTC. It codes for CTSSVRGWYEQFF.

The chain combines TRBV29-1 with TRBJ1-4, with no clear D. V lost 6 bases and J lost 5, with 13 bases in between. Germline CDR1 is SQVTM and CDR2 is ANQGSEA. This CDR3 has 13 amino acids. CDR3 in DNA: TGCAGCGTGAAACAGACGATGAATGAAAAACTGTTTTTT. This codes for CSVKQTMNEKLFF.

This clone has a handful of counts. The chain employs TRBV4-1 and TRBJ1-1; D is unclear. Trimming shortened V by 0 bases and J by 3 bases, and 8 bases separated the two germline ends. The CDR3 consists of 14 residues. Germline V gene lookup returns CDR1 MGHRA and CDR2 YSYEKL. For the CDR3, the DNA is TGCGCCAGCAGCCAAGAGGGGAGGGACACTGAAGCTTTCTTT. Its translation: CASSQEGRDTEAFF.

This rearrangement joins TRBV29-1 to TRBJ2-5, with TRBD2 as a possible D gene (6 bases). Trimming removed 7 bases at V and 5 bases at J, with 17 bases between. The CDR3 loop spans 13 amino acids. From germline, CDR1 is SQVTM and CDR2 ANQGSEA. The CDR3 bases are TGCAGCGGCCGTAAAGGCGGGGTGGAGACCCAGTACTTC. Its protein product is CSGRKGGVETQYF. The variable domain in full, with the rest retrieved from reference TRBV29-1 and TRBJ2-5, is SAVISQKPSRDICQRGTSLTIQCQVDSQVTMMFWYRQQPGQSLTLIATANQGSEATYESGFVIDKFPISRPNLTFSTLTVSNMSPEDSSIYLCSGRKGGVETQYFGPGTRLLVL.

The chain recombines TRBV27 with TRBJ2-7; 7 bases are a match to TRBD2. CDR1 MNHEY and CDR2 SMNVEV come from the germline V gene (reference sequence). After removal of 6 bases from V and 5 bases from J, the junction contained 10 bases not matched to a gene. The CDR3 is 14 residues long. The CDR3 region is CASSLAVPSDEQYF. Here the CDR3 DNA reads TGTGCCAGCAGCCTAGCGGTCCCATCGGACGAGCAGTACTTC.

V and J are TRBV2 and TRBJ2-1; 7 positions agree with TRBD1. The CDR3 runs 12 residues. Unmatched junction bases numbered 4, after V lost 9 bases and J lost 5 bases. Germline V gene data show CDR1 as SNHLY and CDR2 as FYNNEI. The CDR3 is CASLDRDNEQFF. In nucleotides, the CDR3 is TGTGCCAGTTTAGACAGGGACAATGAGCAGTTCTTC.